Below are 26 T cell receptor beta chains sequenced from a single sample in a study of cytomegalovirus exposure and HLA in healthy donors (dated by TCRdb to about 2017). Libraries were prepared through the immunoSEQ multiplex PCR assay. For the multiplex PCR, a mixture combining 60 forward primers for TCR Vbeta segments and 13 reverse primers for TCR Jbeta segments was used. TCRdb's version of the immuneACCESS table is confined to in-frame rearrangements and falls short of the full clone set. An unresolved V gene accounts for under half of the shortfall where checked; the remainder is of unknown origin. This sample comprises more than 150,000 clones, 76% of them detected only once. The ten largest make up around 1.5% of the sample. The material sequenced was PBMCs. These receptors were collected from a man between 18 and 35 years old in good health and CMV-seronegative.

This chain connects TRBV5-1 to TRBJ2-5, with 9 bases fitting TRBD1. Germline V CDR1 and CDR2: SGHRS, YFSETQ. This CDR3 region has 17 residues. J gave up 2 bases and V 4 bases, and 12 bases lay outside the gene matches. CDR3 sequence: CASSIGQGFSLQETQYF. CDR3 bases: TGCGCCAGCAGCATAGGACAGGGGTTTTCCCTTCAAGAGACCCAGTACTTC.

This rearrangement joins TRBV7-6 to TRBJ1-2; 9 positions match TRBD1. V shed 9 bases and J 3 bases; nucleotides not matched to a gene: 5. The CDR3 is 13 amino acids. Looked up from germline, CDR1 is SGHVS and CDR2 is FNYEAQ. This chain's CDR3 is CARGGQGDYGYTF. In nucleotides, the CDR3 is TGTGCCAGAGGGGGACAGGGCGACTATGGCTACACCTTC. Filled out from reference TRBV7-6 and TRBJ1-2, the complete variable domain reads GAGVSQSPRYKVTKRGQDVALRCDPISGHVSLYWYRQALGQGPEFLTYFNYEAQQDKSGLPNDRFSAERPEGSISTLTIQRTEQRDSAMYRCARGGQGDYGYTFGSGTRLTVV.

The chain uses TRBV19 and TRBJ1-3; the D is unclear. Germline V gene data show CDR1 as LNHDA and CDR2 as SQIVND (reference sequence). The V gene lost 3 bases and the J gene lost 3 bases, with 9 bases spanning the gap. The CDR3 is 14 residues long. CDR3 DNA sequence: TGTGCCAGTAGTATGGGCGGAGGTGGAAACACCATATATTTT. It yields the protein CASSMGGGGNTIYF.

The chain uses TRBV7-2 and TRBJ2-1, with 7 bases identical to TRBD2. The V gene's germline CDR1 is SGHTA and CDR2 FQGNSA. The CDR3 has 15 amino acids. The J segment lost 5 bases and the V segment lost 1 base, leaving 5 bases of the junction unmatched. CDR3 bases: TGTGCCAGCAGCTTAGTCTCAAGCGGGAACAATGAGCAGTTCTTC. It encodes CASSLVSSGNNEQFF.

The chain recombines TRBV18 with TRBJ2-1, with 10 bases lining up with TRBD2. Germline V gene sequence: CDR1 KGHSH, CDR2 LQKENI. V shed 3 bases and J 5 bases; nucleotides not matched to a gene: 7. CDR3 length: 16 amino acids. Written as DNA, the CDR3 is TGTGCCAGCTCACCCCAAACTAGCGGGGCCGACAATGAGCAGTTCTTC. Its translation: CASSPQTSGADNEQFF.

The V gene is TRBV10-3, the J gene TRBJ2-1; D is uncertain. CDR3 length equals 12 residues. Looked up from germline, CDR1 is ENHRY and CDR2 is SYGVKD. Deletions cut 8 bases from V and 9 bases from J, with 14 bases between. The CDR3 coding sequence is TGTGCCATCTCTGGTAGCTTGCCTGAGCAGTTCTTC. Translated, it gives CAISGSLPEQFF.

This clone was recorded a few times. The rearrangement joins TRBV30 to TRBJ1-4, with a possible D match to TRBD1 (5 bases). V lost 4 bases to trimming and J lost 4 bases, with 16 bases between them. Germline V gene lookup returns CDR1 GTSNPN and CDR2 SVGIG (reference sequence). The CDR3 is made up of 15 amino acids. The CDR3 DNA reads as TGTGCCTGGAATATAGCCGGGGGAATTAATGAAAAACTGTTTTTT. Translation: CAWNIAGGINEKLFF.

This chain joins TRBV28 and TRBJ1-2, with D possibly TRBD1 on 5 matching bases. The germline CDR1 and CDR2 sequences are MDHEN and SYDVKM. V was trimmed by 1 base and J by 8 bases, leaving 11 bases between them. The CDR3 is 13 amino acids. The CDR3 DNA is TGTGCCAGCAGTTTATCGGAGGGGAGAGGCTACACCTTC. It yields the protein CASSLSEGRGYTF.

V gene TRBV7-3 combines with J gene TRBJ2-2; 10 bases map to TRBD2. V lost 0 bases to trimming and J lost 6 bases; unmatched junction nucleotides: 10. Per germline, CDR1 SGHTA and CDR2 FQGTGA. This CDR3 contains 18 residues. In nucleotides, the CDR3 is TGTGCCAGCAGCTTAACTATAGGGCTAGCGGGAGCGTCCGGGGAGCTGTTTTTT. It translates to CASSLTIGLAGASGELFF.

The chain is built from TRBV5-1 and TRBJ2-7, with TRBD1 matching over 7 bases. CDR3 length: 17 amino acids. The V gene end was trimmed by 0 bases and the J gene end by 1 base; junction bases not matched to a gene: 10. Germline loops: CDR1 SGHRS, CDR2 YFSETQ. CDR3: CASSLAPGGVASYEQYF. The CDR3 nucleotides read TGCGCCAGCAGCTTGGCTCCAGGGGGAGTTGCTTCCTACGAGCAGTACTTC.

This clone was seen more than once but under ten times. The CDR3 loop reads CASSLASGNEQYF. CDR3 bases: TGTGCCAGCAGCTTGGCTAGCGGGAACGAGCAGTACTTC. This chain links TRBV7-3 with TRBJ2-7; the match to TRBD2 covers 9 bases. CDR1 SGHTA and CDR2 FQGTGA come from the germline V gene. CDR3 size: 13 residues. V lost 3 bases, J lost 5 bases, and 2 bases stayed unmatched.

J is TRBJ2-3 and V is TRBV5-4, with 7 bases fitting TRBD2. The CDR3 is 15 residues long. Losses at the gene ends were 1 base for V and 2 bases for J; bases not matched to a gene: 4. The germline gives CDR1 SGHNT, CDR2 YYREEE (reference sequence). The CDR3 spells CASSLSGGYTDTQYF. Written as DNA, the CDR3 is TGTGCCAGCAGCTTGTCGGGGGGATACACAGATACGCAGTATTTT.

The chain is built from TRBV10-3 and TRBJ2-3; 9 bases are shared with TRBD2. After removal of 7 bases from V and 4 bases from J, the junction contained 6 bases not matched to a gene. CDR3 size: 14 residues. Germline V CDR1 and CDR2: ENHRY, SYGVKD. Written as DNA, the CDR3 is TGTGCCATCAATCCAGCGGGGGGCCCAGATACGCAGTATTTT. It specifies CAINPAGGPDTQYF.

The gene calls are TRBV28 and TRBJ1-2, with 10 nucleotides matching TRBD1. V gave up 5 bases and J gave up 8 bases; unmatched junction bases: 8. The germline V gene encodes CDR1 MDHEN and CDR2 SYDVKM. The CDR3 contains 14 residues. CDR3 amino acids: CASSTPGQGPGYTF. CDR3 coding DNA: TGTGCCAGCAGTACTCCGGGACAGGGGCCCGGCTACACCTTC.

The chain recombines TRBV4-2 with TRBJ2-7, with TRBD2 identical over 10 bases. J was trimmed by 7 bases and V by 4 bases; bases with no gene match: 10. This CDR3 is 15 amino acids long. Germline V CDR1 and CDR2: LGHNA, YNFKEQ. CDR3 in DNA: TGTGCCAGCAGCCGCGATCCAGCGGGAGGGGGGGAGCAGTACTTC. Amino acids: CASSRDPAGGGEQYF.

This clone was observed a single time. The CDR3 coding sequence is TGCGCCAGCAGCCAAGGGGGGGGCAGGTATGGCTACACCTTC. Translation gives CASSQGGGRYGYTF. The rearrangement uses TRBV4-1 and TRBJ1-2; a possible D gene is TRBD1 (6 bases). The CDR3 is made up of 14 amino acids. Germline loops: CDR1 MGHRA, CDR2 YSYEKL. The V end was cut by 1 base, the J end by 5 bases, with 11 bases between.

V is TRBV5-1 and J is TRBJ1-1; TRBD1 matches at 8 bases. V was clipped by 0 bases and J by 0 bases; unmatched bases: 4. Germline loops: CDR1 SGHRS, CDR2 YFSETQ. The CDR3 runs 16 residues. For the CDR3, the DNA is TGCGCCAGCAGCTTGGGTGGGACAGGCATGAACACTGAAGCTTTCTTT. Translation: CASSLGGTGMNTEAFF.

This chain joins TRBV30 and TRBJ2-1, with D possibly TRBD2 on 5 matching bases. The germline V gene has CDR1 GTSNPN and CDR2 SVGIG (reference sequence). CDR3 length: 15 residues. Trimming left V 2 bases short and J 9 bases short, with 20 bases between. CDR3 DNA: TGTGCCTGGAGTTCCCCGGGATTTCGCCTGGTTGAGCAGTTCTTC. It is translated as CAWSSPGFRLVEQFF.

The genes are TRBV28 and TRBJ2-2; 7 bases are shared with TRBD1. V was pared by 5 bases and J by 1 base, with 1 base of the junction left unmatched. The germline V gene encodes CDR1 MDHEN and CDR2 SYDVKM. The CDR3 covers 14 residues. DNA for the CDR3: TGTGCCAGCAGTAGACAGGGGAACACCGGGGAGCTGTTTTTT. It encodes CASSRQGNTGELFF.

For this clone: A read error may produce the germline difference seen at one junction end. This rearrangement joins TRBV5-1 to TRBJ2-7; D perhaps matches TRBD2 (6 bases). The CDR3 has 15 amino acids. Germline V CDR1 and CDR2: SGHRS, YFSETQ. The CDR3 coding sequence is TGCGCCAGCACCCTCGGGACTTTCCTCGGGTACGAGCAGTGCTTC. It encodes CASTLGTFLGYEQCF.

The rearrangement links TRBV28 to TRBJ1-3, with unresolved D. The CDR3 contains 14 residues. Trimming shortened V by 6 bases and J by 0 bases, and 9 bases separated the two germline ends. CDR1 MDHEN and CDR2 SYDVKM come from the germline V gene. The CDR3 region has the DNA TGTGCCAGCAGATCACACAACTCTGGAAACACCATATATTTT. Protein sequence: CASRSHNSGNTIYF.

There are a few counts of this clone. The genes are TRBV6-1 and TRBJ2-1, with unresolved D. The CDR3 contains 13 residues. CDR1 is MNHNS and CDR2 is SASEGT in the germline V gene. V was cut by 8 bases and J by 4 bases, with 12 bases left in between. CDR3 amino acids: CASSVTLYNEQFF. CDR3 nucleotides: TGTGCCAGCTCCGTGACATTATACAATGAGCAGTTCTTC.

The rearrangement uses TRBV6-5 and TRBJ1-4, with D unclear. The CDR3 is made up of 13 amino acids. Germline V lookup: CDR1 MNHEY, CDR2 SVGAGI. V gave up 5 bases and J gave up 6 bases, with 10 bases separating them. CDR3 coding DNA: TGTGCCAGCAGTGAAGCGTTATATGAAAAACTGTTTTTT. Translating gives CASSEALYEKLFF.

In regard to this clone: Other nucleotide sequences in the sample specify the same CDR3. The rearrangement joins TRBV4-2 to TRBJ2-1; possible D gene TRBD1, 7 bases. This CDR3 has 17 amino acids. CDR1 and CDR2 from the germline V gene are LGHNA and YNFKEQ. The V end lost 4 bases, the J end lost 2 bases, and 18 bases lay between the germline ends. The CDR3 loop is CASSPSHRGLTYNEQFF. CDR3 bases: TGTGCCAGCAGCCCCTCGCACAGGGGACTCACCTACAATGAGCAGTTCTTC.

The chain recombines TRBV7-2 with TRBJ2-7; D not certain. The CDR3 is made up of 14 amino acids. The germline V gene has CDR1 SGHTA and CDR2 FQGNSA. Trimming removed 0 bases at V and 5 bases at J, with 11 bases between. This CDR3 is CASSLALQSNEQYF. The CDR3 region has the DNA TGTGCCAGCAGCTTAGCGTTACAGTCTAACGAGCAGTACTTC.

This chain joins TRBV9 and TRBJ2-7; D may be TRBD1 (7 bases). Germline CDR1 is SGDLS and CDR2 is YYNGEE. The CDR3 runs to 16 residues. V dropped 2 bases and J dropped 3 bases, with 18 bases sitting between them. The CDR3 bases are TGTGCCAGCAGCGTCGACCCGGGGGACAGCAGCTACGAGCAGTACTTC. Its translation: CASSVDPGDSSYEQYF.